The 5 T cell receptor beta chains presented below share a single source sample, sequenced in a study of T cell repertoires in cytomegalovirus infection. MiXCR, run by TCRdb on the reads, gives a single entry per CDR3 protein. The data contain over 250,000 distinct CDR3 sequences, around 20% of them seen just once; the ten biggest clones take up roughly 20%. No antigen is known for these receptors. Sequenced material: cultured PBMCs, taken from culture after CMV antigen stimulation. The receptors come from a human donor in good health (CMV status not recorded). Some clones in this sample may be carry-over from other donors' samples.

This clonotype was seen a handful of times. The V and J genes are TRBV7-9 and TRBJ2-3, with D perhaps TRBD1 (7 bases). Trimming stripped 8 bases from V and 2 bases from J, with 17 bases between. CDR3 length: 15 residues. The germline CDR1 and CDR2 sequences are SEHNR and FQNEAQ (reference sequence). CDR3 DNA: TGTGCCAGCTTTGGGAGGACAGGAGACACAGATACGCAGTATTTT. Protein: CASFGRTGDTDTQYF.

V is TRBV28 and J is TRBJ2-1; 10 bases line up with TRBD1. Trimming at V came to 2 bases and at J to 4 bases, leaving 8 bases not matched to a gene. Germline V gives CDR1 MDHEN, CDR2 SYDVKM. The CDR3 is 17 amino acids. For the CDR3, the DNA is TGTGCCAGCAGTTTAAGGTCGGGACAGGGGTGGTACAATGAGCAGTTCTTC. It translates to CASSLRSGQGWYNEQFF.

The rearrangement uses TRBV18 and TRBJ1-4, with 11 nucleotides matching TRBD1. The length of the CDR3 is 17 residues. V lost 2 bases, J lost 3 bases, and 5 bases stayed unmatched. Germline CDR1 reads KGHSH; CDR2 reads LQKENI. CDR3 nucleotide sequence: TGTGCCAGCTCACCATTCGGACAGGGGGCACCTAATGAAAAACTGTTTTTT. It encodes CASSPFGQGAPNEKLFF.

The rearrangement joins TRBV18 to TRBJ2-1, with 7 bases aligning to TRBD1. Germline CDR1 is KGHSH and CDR2 is LQKENI. The V gene end was trimmed by 3 bases and the J gene end by 4 bases; junction bases not matched to a gene: 9. This CDR3 has 16 amino acids. The CDR3 DNA sequence: TGTGCCAGCTCACCGGGCAAGGGGGCTTTGTACAATGAGCAGTTCTTC. Its protein product is CASSPGKGALYNEQFF. Full variable domain (rest looked up from reference TRBV18 and TRBJ2-1): NAGVMQNPRHLVRRRGQEARLRCSPMKGHSHVYWYRQLPEEGLKFMVYLQKENIIDESGMPKERFSAEFPKEGPSILRIQQVVRGDSAAYFCASSPGKGALYNEQFFGPGTRLTVL.

This clonotype appeared many times. V is TRBV7-3 and J is TRBJ2-2, with TRBD1 as a possible D gene (6 bases). Germline V gene sequence: CDR1 SGHTA, CDR2 FQGTGA. The CDR3 totals 19 residues. The V end was cut by 2 bases, the J end by 4 bases, with 23 bases between. CDR3 in DNA: TGTGCCAGCAGCTTACCCTTACAGGGATTTCAGTCGCGCACCGGGGAGCTGTTTTTT. Protein sequence: CASSLPLQGFQSRTGELFF.